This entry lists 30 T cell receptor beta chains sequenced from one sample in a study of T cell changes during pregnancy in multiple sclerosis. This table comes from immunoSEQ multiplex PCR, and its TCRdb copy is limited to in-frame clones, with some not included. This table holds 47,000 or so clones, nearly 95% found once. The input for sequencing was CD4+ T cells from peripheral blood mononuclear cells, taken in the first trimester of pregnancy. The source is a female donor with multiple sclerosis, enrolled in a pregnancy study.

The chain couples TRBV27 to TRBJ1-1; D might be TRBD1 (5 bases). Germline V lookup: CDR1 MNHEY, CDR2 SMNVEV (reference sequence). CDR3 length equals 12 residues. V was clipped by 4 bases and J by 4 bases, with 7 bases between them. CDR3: CASSYRGTEAFF. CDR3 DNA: TGTGCCAGCAGTTATAGGGGCACTGAAGCTTTCTTT.

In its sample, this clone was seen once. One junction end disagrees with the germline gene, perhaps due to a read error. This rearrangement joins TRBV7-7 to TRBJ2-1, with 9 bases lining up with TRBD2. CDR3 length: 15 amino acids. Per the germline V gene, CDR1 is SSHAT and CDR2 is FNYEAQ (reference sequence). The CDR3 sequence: CASSRAGGSYNEQFF. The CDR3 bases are TGTGCTAGCAGCCGAGCGGGGGGCTCCTACAATGAGCAGTTCTTC.

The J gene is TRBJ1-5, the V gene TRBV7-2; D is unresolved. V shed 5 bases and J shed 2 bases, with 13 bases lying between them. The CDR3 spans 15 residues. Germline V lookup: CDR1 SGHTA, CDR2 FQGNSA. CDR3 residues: CASSPMTGGNQPQHF. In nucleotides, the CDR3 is TGTGCCAGCAGCCCGATGACCGGGGGCAATCAGCCCCAGCATTTT. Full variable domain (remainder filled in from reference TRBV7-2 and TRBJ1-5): GAGVSQSPSNKVTEKGKDVELRCDPISGHTALYWYRQSLGQGLEFLIYFQGNSAPDKSGLPSDRFSAERTGGSVSTLTIQRTQQEDSAVYLCASSPMTGGNQPQHFGDGTRLSIL.

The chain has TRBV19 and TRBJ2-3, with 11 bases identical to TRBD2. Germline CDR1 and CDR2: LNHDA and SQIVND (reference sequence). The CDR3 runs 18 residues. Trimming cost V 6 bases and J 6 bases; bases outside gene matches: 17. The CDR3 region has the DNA TGTGCCAGTAGCCCACACGCCGGGACTAGCGGCCCTCTGGATACGCAGTATTTT. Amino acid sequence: CASSPHAGTSGPLDTQYF.

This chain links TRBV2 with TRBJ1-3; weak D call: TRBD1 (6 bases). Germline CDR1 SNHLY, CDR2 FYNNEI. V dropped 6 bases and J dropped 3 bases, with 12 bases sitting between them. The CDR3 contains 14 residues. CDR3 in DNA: TGTGCCAGCAGATACACAGGGTTTGGAAACACCATATATTTT. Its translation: CASRYTGFGNTIYF.

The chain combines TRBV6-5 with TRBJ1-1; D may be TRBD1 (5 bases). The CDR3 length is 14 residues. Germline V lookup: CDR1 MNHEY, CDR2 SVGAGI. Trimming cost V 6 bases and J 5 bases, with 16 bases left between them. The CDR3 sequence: CASRLGAGGTEAFF. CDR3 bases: TGTGCCAGCAGATTAGGGGCGGGGGGGACTGAAGCTTTCTTT.

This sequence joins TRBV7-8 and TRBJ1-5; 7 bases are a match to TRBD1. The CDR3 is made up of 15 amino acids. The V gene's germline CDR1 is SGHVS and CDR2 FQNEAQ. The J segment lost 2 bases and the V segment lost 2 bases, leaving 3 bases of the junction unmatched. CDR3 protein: CASSLRGQGNQPQHF. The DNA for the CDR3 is TGTGCCAGCAGCTTAAGAGGACAGGGCAATCAGCCCCAGCATTTT.

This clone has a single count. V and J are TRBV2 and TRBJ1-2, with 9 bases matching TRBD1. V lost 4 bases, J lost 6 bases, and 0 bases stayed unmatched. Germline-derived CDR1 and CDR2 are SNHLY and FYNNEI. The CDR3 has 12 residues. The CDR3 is CASSGTGDGYTF. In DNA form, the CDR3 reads TGTGCCAGCAGTGGGACAGGGGATGGCTACACCTTC.

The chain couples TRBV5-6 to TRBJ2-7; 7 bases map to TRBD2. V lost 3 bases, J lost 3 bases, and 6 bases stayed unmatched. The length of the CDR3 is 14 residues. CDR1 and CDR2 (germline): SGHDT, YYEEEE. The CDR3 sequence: CASSSGTILYEQYF. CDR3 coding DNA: TGTGCCAGCAGCTCCGGGACTATCCTCTACGAGCAGTACTTC.

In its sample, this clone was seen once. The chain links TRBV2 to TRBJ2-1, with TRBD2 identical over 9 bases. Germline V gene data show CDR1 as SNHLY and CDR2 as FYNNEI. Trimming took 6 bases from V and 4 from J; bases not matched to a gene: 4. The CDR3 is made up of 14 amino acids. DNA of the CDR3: TGTGCCAGCAGGGGGACTAGCCGATACAATGAGCAGTTCTTC. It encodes CASRGTSRYNEQFF.

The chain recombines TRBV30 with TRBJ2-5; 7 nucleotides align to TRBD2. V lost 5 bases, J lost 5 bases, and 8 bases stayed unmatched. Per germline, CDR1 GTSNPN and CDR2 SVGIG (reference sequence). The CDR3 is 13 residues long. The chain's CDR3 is CAWGGGGFETQYF. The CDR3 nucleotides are TGTGCCTGGGGTGGGGGGGGGTTTGAGACCCAGTACTTC.

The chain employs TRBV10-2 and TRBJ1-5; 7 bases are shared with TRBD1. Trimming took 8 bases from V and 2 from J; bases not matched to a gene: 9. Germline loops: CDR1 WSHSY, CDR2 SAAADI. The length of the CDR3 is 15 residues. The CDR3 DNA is TGCGCCAGCGCGGGGCCAACAGGGGGCAATCAGCCCCAGCATTTT. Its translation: CASAGPTGGNQPQHF.

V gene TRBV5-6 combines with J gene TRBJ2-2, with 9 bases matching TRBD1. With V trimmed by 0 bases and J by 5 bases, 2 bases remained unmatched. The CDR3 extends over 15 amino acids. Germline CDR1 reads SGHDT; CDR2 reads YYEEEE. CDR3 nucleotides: TGTGCCAGCAGCTTGGCCGGACAGGGGACCGGGGAGCTGTTTTTT. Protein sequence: CASSLAGQGTGELFF.

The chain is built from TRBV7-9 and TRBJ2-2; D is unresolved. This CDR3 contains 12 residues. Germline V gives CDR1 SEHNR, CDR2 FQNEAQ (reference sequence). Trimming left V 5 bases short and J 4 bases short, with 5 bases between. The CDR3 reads CASSPSTGELFF. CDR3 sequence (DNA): TGTGCCAGCAGCCCCAGCACCGGGGAGCTGTTTTTT.

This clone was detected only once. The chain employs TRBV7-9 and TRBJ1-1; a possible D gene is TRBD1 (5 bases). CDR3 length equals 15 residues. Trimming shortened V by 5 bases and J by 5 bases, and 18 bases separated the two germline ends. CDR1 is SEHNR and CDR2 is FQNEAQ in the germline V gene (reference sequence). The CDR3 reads CASSPKGEGRTEAFF. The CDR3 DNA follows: TGTGCCAGCAGCCCCAAAGGGGAGGGAAGGACTGAAGCTTTCTTT.

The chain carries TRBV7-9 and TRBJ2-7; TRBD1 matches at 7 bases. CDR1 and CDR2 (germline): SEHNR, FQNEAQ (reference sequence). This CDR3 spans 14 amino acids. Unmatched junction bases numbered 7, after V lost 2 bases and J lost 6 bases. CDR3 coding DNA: TGTGCCAGCAGCTTACACAGGGGTGTTGGCGAGCAGTACTTC. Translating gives CASSLHRGVGEQYF.

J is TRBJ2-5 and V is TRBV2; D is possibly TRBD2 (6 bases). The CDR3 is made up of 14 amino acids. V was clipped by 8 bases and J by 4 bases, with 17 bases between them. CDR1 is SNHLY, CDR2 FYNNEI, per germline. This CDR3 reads CASSNRGGGETQYF. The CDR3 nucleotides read TGTGCCAGCTCCAACCGGGGAGGCGGAGAGACCCAGTACTTC.

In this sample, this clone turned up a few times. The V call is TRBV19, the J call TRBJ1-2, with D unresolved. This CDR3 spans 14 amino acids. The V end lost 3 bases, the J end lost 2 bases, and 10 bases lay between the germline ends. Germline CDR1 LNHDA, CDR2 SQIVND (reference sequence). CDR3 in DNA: TGTGCCAGTAGTATTCTTAGCGGAAACTATGGCTACACCTTC. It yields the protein CASSILSGNYGYTF.

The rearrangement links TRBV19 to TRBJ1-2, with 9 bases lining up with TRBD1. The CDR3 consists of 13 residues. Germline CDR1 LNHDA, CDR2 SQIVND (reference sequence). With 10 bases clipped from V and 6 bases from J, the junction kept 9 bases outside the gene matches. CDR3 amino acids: CATNHRGRDGYTF. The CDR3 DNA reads TGTGCCACAAACCACAGGGGGCGAGATGGCTACACCTTC.

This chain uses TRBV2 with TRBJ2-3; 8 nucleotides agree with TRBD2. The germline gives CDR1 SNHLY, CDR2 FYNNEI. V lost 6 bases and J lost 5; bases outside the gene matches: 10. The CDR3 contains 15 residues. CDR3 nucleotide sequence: TGTGCCAGCAGCCCTAAAGCGGGGGCAAGAGATACGCAGTATTTT. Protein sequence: CASSPKAGARDTQYF.

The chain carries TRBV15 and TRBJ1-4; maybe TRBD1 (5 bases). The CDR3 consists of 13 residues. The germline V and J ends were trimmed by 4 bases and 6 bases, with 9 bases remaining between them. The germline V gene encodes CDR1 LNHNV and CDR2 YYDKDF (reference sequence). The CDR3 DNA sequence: TGTGCCACCAGCAAACCGACAGATGAAAAACTGTTTTTT. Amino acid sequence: CATSKPTDEKLFF.

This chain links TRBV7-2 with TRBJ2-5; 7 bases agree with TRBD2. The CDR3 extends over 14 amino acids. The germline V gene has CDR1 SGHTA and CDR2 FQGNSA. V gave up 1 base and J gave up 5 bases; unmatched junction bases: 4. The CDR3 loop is CASSLGLAVETQYF. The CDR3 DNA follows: TGTGCCAGCAGCTTAGGACTAGCCGTGGAGACCCAGTACTTC.

CDR3 coding DNA: TGCGCCAGCAGCCAAGATTTTACTAGCGGGGGGGCCGGGACCCAGTACTTC. Its translation: CASSQDFTSGGAGTQYF. The chain uses TRBV4-1 and TRBJ2-5, with 13 bases that match TRBD2. With 0 bases clipped from V and 7 bases from J, the junction kept 8 bases outside the gene matches. The CDR3 runs 17 residues. Germline-derived CDR1 and CDR2 are MGHRA and YSYEKL.

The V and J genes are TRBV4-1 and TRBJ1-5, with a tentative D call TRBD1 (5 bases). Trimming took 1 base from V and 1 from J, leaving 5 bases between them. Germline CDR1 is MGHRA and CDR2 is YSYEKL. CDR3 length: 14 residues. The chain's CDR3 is CASSQGQSNQPQHF. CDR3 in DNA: TGCGCCAGCAGCCAAGGACAGAGCAATCAGCCCCAGCATTTT.

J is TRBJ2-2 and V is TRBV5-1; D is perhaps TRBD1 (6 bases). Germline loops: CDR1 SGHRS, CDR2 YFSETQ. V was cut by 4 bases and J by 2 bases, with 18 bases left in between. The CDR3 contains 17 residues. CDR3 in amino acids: CASSGVRAGVNTGELFF. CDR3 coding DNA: TGCGCCAGCAGCGGGGTGCGGGCAGGGGTCAACACCGGGGAGCTGTTTTTT.

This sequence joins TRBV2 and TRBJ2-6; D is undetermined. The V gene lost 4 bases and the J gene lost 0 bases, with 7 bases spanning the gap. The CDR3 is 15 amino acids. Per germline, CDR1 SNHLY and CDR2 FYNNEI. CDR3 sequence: CASSVVISGANVLTF. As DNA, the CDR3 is TGTGCCAGCAGTGTTGTCATCTCTGGGGCCAACGTCCTGACTTTC.

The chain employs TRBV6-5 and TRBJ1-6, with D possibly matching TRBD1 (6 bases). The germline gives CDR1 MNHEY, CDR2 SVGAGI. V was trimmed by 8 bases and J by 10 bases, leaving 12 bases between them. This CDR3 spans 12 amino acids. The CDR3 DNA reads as TGTGCCAGCGGCAGGGGCAAATCACCCCTCCACTTT. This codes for CASGRGKSPLHF.

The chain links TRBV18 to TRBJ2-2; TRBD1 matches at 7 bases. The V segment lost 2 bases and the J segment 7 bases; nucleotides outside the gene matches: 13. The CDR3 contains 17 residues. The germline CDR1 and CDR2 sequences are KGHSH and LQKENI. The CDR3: CASSPSNRQGSVGELFF. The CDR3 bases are TGTGCCAGCTCACCATCTAACCGACAGGGAAGTGTCGGGGAGCTGTTTTTT.

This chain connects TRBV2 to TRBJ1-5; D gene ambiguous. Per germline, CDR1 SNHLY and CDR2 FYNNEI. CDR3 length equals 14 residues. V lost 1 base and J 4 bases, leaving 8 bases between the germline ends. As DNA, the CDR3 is TGTGCCAGCAGTGAAGAGGCAGGTAATCAGCCCCAGCATTTT. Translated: CASSEEAGNQPQHF.

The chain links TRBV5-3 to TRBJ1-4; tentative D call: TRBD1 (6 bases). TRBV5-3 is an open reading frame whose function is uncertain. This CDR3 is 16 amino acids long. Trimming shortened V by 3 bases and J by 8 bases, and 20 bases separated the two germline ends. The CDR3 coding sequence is TGTGCCAGAAGCTCCACCTACAGGGTGTATAGCGAAAAACTGTTTTTT. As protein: CARSSTYRVYSEKLFF.